Following are 6 T cell receptor beta chains from one sample sequenced in a study of blood T cell repertoires in COVID-19. Sequencing used immunoSEQ multiplex PCR; TCRdb keeps in-frame clones, though not all of them. The table lists some 210,000 clones, approximately 84% of them singletons. Sequencing used peripheral blood. These receptor sequences come from a woman between 50 and 59 years old with active or convalescent COVID-19.

This clone occurred once. The rearrangement links TRBV24-1 to TRBJ2-1; 7 bases are a match to TRBD2. This CDR3 has 16 residues. J gave up 0 bases and V 3 bases, and 4 bases lay outside the gene matches. CDR1 and CDR2 from the germline V gene are KGHDR and SFDVKD. CDR3 loop: CATSDREASSYNEQFF. CDR3 nucleotides: TGTGCCACCAGTGATCGGGAGGCCAGCTCCTACAATGAGCAGTTCTTC.

The chain links TRBV5-1 to TRBJ1-1; D ambiguous. Germline V gene data show CDR1 as SGHRS and CDR2 as YFSETQ. V was pared by 5 bases and J by 5 bases, with 19 bases between. The CDR3 sequence is 15 residues long. DNA of the CDR3: TGCGCCAGCAGTCGATCCGGAGGGAGAGGGACTGAAGCTTTCTTT. Protein product: CASSRSGGRGTEAFF.

In this sample, this clone turned up a few times. V gene TRBV4-1 combines with J gene TRBJ1-6, with D unclear. CDR3 length: 18 amino acids. The V end lost 0 bases, the J end lost 6 bases, and 18 bases lay between the germline ends. CDR1 and CDR2 (germline): MGHRA, YSYEKL. CDR3 protein: CASSQDLTRWAGNSPLHF. CDR3 nucleotide sequence: TGCGCCAGCAGCCAAGATTTAACTAGATGGGCGGGTAATTCACCCCTCCACTTT.

The chain uses TRBV7-8 and TRBJ1-2, with D unresolved. Germline V gives CDR1 SGHVS, CDR2 FQNEAQ. The CDR3 has 13 residues. The germline V and J ends were trimmed by 0 bases and 2 bases, with 4 bases remaining between them. The CDR3 sequence is CASSLAGNYGYTF. CDR3 DNA sequence: TGTGCCAGCAGCTTAGCCGGGAACTATGGCTACACCTTC.

The CDR3 DNA reads as TGCAGCGTTGAACGGGACAGGGGGAATGGCTACACCTTC. Protein sequence: CSVERDRGNGYTF. The chain combines TRBV29-1 with TRBJ1-2; 11 bases match TRBD1. This CDR3 has 13 amino acids. Losses at the gene ends were 2 bases for V and 6 bases for J; bases not matched to a gene: 2. Germline lookup yields CDR1 SQVTM and CDR2 ANQGSEA.

The chain recombines TRBV4-2 with TRBJ2-3, with D hard to call. The CDR3 is 18 amino acids. Trimming took off 1 base at V and 2 bases at J, with 19 bases between the two ends. CDR1 and CDR2 (germline): LGHNA, YNFKEQ. The DNA for the CDR3 is TGTGCCAGCAGCCAAGTGGTGGGCAGGTACTCCACCACAGATACGCAGTATTTT. It codes for CASSQVVGRYSTTDTQYF.